The present TCR beta chain was sequenced within a study of blood T cell repertoires in COVID-19 (dated by TCRdb to 2018 to 2020). In terms of the full investigation: Samples covering the acute and convalescent phases of COVID-19 were provided by collaborators in the United States, Italy and Spain. Samples were obtained from the ongoing ImmuneRACE study (first 160 participants) and from 1,254 subjects provided by 6 global collaborators. The dataset comprised deeply sampled blood TCRbeta repertoires from subjects exposed to, actively infected with, or recovered from COVID-19. Where available, HLA class I and class II types were taken from metadata supplied by the sample provider and were not determined by assay-based typing. The material from the prospective study consisted of cDNA or gDNA derived from T cells, B-cell-depleted T cells, or PBMCs. The sample metadata nearly always contained a de-identified subject ID, COVID-19 status, age in years and sex. The repertoires were released in a freely available public database intended as a resource for research on the immune response to SARS-CoV-2.

TCRbeta CDR3 regions were amplified from genomic DNA by means of the immunoSEQ Assay, a bias-controlled multiplex PCR. The study's processing was this. Within the assay, amplification of reference gene primers was used to estimate how many nucleated cells each sample contained. To quantify the absolute abundance of each unique TCRbeta CDR3 rearrangement, sequence reads were collapsed and filtered. For each sample, productive Simpson clonality was calculated by taking the square root of Simpson's diversity index across productive rearrangements. TCRdb stores this immuneACCESS table with in-frame sequences only. Part of the clones is absent; in the studies checked, under half of the shortfall reflects unresolved V genes, and no reason is known for the rest. That table supplies the V and J calls and clone size; D and trimming were determined from the DNA. Across this sample there are about 98,000 clones, with roughly 80% seen only once. Around 4% of the sample goes to the ten largest clones.

About this clone: Its antigen has not been determined. One base away there is no much larger clone; base qualities are not given.

Each collaborating institution followed its own protocols to collect whole blood in K2EDTA tubes. Collaborator samples were shipped for TCRbeta analysis as frozen whole blood, isolated PBMCs, or DNA extracted from either sample type. The CDR3 runs 13 amino acids, cysteine and phenylalanine included. CDR3 DNA only is kept here, 39 bases in frame from base 1. According to the germline V gene, CDR1 reads SNHLY and CDR2 reads FYNNEI. V gives up 4 bases and J gives up 4 bases, and the segment between their germline ends measures 10 bases. The study at large found these results: How much clinical and demographic metadata was included differed by source and by participant, and the metadata was provided uncurated.

The sample was peripheral blood. The chain uses TRBV2 and TRBJ1-1; TRBD1 could be the D gene, as 6 bases match. The clonotype was recovered from a human donor in a cohort sampled during active COVID-19. The nucleotides read TGTGCCAGCAGTGTAACAGGGAGCACTGAAGCTTTCTTT. This yields the protein CASSVTGSTEAFF.